This entry is about one T cell receptor beta chain. Its cognate antigen is unknown. The data are from a study of OX40 agonist ivuxolimab in advanced cancers. Across the study: Males comprised about 78% of the group, whose mean age was approximately 60 years (range roughly 20 to 85). Of the participants, approximately 40% had some prior anti-PD-1, anti-PD-L1 or anti-CTLA-4 therapy, which was allowed. Patients achieving partial responses numbered three: one hepatocellular carcinoma case and two cutaneous melanoma cases. Study-level points and caveats: Antigen targets of the expanded peripheral T cells went undetermined.

The CDR3 runs 13 residues. Germline assignment: CDR1 SGHNT and CDR2 YYREEE (reference sequence). The trim removed 4 bases at V and 11 bases at J, leaving 11 bases unmatched. The method was immunoSEQ multiplex PCR; TCRdb's version includes in-frame clones alone and lacks a portion of them. The table lists under 150,000 clones, around 91% of them singletons, with under 0.7% in the top ten. The chain employs TRBV5-4 and TRBJ1-1, with 7 bases aligning to TRBD1. This clonotype was obtained from an adult with an advanced solid tumor such as melanoma, head and neck, liver or kidney cancer. The sample here was CD4+ or CD8+ T cells sorted from blood, taken in a trial of the OX40 agonist ivuxolimab. The CDR3 DNA reads TGTGCCAGCAGCCAATTTTCGACAGGGTTGGCTTTCTTT. Translation: CASSQFSTGLAFF. Full variable domain (remainder filled in from reference TRBV5-4 and TRBJ1-1): ETGVTQSPTHLIKTRGQQVTLRCSSQSGHNTVSWYQQALGQGPQFIFQYYREEENGRGNFPPRFSGLQFPNYSSELNVNALELDDSALYLCASSQFSTGLAFFGQGTRLTVV.